The rows below give T cell receptor beta chains drawn from one sample of a study of CD8 T cells in ankylosing spondylitis. TCRdb ran MiXCR on the 5' RACE reads and lists one entry per CDR3 protein. The table has around 250,000 distinct CDR3 sequences, about 10% seen once; the top ten hold around 7%. Specimen: blood, either unsorted or a sorted T cell fraction (not recorded which). The receptor set was obtained from a male donor with ankylosing spondylitis or in good health (not recorded which). Both conserved end residues are trimmed from each CDR3.

TRBV19	13	ASSIETDQENEQY
TRBV12-3/TRBV12-4	13	ASSLLVSTHNEQF
TRBV15	13	ATSTANRGVGGYT
TRBV11-3	11	ASSLNILNEQF
TRBV20-1	9	SGRASGELF
TRBV12-3/TRBV12-4	10	ASSSYKNIQY
TRBV5-1	12	ASSSPERLNVLT
TRBV5-5	12	ASSFLERGPGQF
TRBV5-1	13	ASSTLGGTYNEQF
TRBV20-1	11	SARDPIIHTQY
TRBV28	13	ASSTLAGGTDTQY
TRBV20-1	13	SASGGLGSYNEQF
TRBV6-1	13	ASSQGLAIAETQY
TRBV5-1	12	ASSLGGDGTEAF
TRBV7-9	14	ASSFPPGLQNSPLH
TRBV5-1	12	ASSTGRSYNEQF
TRBV12-3/TRBV12-4	12	ASSQQRTAYGYT
TRBV12-3/TRBV12-4	11	ASSLVGFQPQH
TRBV29-1	11	SVIGHTYNEQF
TRBV7-9	12	ASSPPQYQETQY
TRBV3-1	14	ASSQEIGGSTDTQY
TRBV3-1	13	ASSRWLGLSDTQY
TRBV20-1	11	SPLPGLSYEQY
TRBV3-1	11	ASSQDVTDTQY
TRBV5-1	13	ASSLDQGASSEAF
TRBV12-3/TRBV12-4	13	ASSVTGGSYYGYT
TRBV12-3/TRBV12-4	12	ASTREAIRETQY
TRBV7-7	12	ASSSKGLHYEQY
TRBV19	14	ASSTPDRGFYTEAF
TRBV21-1	14	ASSTDGTAESETQY
TRBV20-1	11	SATGGGGQPQH
TRBV5-4	18	ASSSLGLAGTGLSADTQY
TRBV29-1	11	SVPGLWGDEQF
TRBV20-1	12	SVALGQGLETQY
TRBV5-1	11	ASSFDSSYEQY
TRBV3-1	12	ASSRPAGANVLT